One sample yielded the 20 T cell receptor beta chains listed below, sequenced in a study of vaccination and CD4 T cells after COVID-19. Described treatment: approximately 11-day PBMC culture with coronavirus spike peptide pools or control peptides (ViraFEST assay). The antigens these receptors bind are not known. Cultured CD4+ T cell DNA underwent sequencing with the Oncomine TCR Beta short-read assay. One entry per CDR3 protein, called by TCRdb with MiXCR from the PCR reads. The sample includes about 17,000 distinct CDR3 sequences, around 50% of them seen just once. The sequenced sample consisted of CD4+ T cells from blood, cultured in vitro. These receptors were taken from a human donor who had recovered from COVID-19.

V is TRBV20-1 and J is TRBJ2-1; no clear D gene. This CDR3 contains 13 residues. The germline CDR1 and CDR2 sequences are DFQATT and SNEGSKA (reference sequence). With 5 bases removed from V and 7 bases from J, the gap between germline ends came to 15 bases. The CDR3 reads CSAPRRPLNEQFF. The CDR3 nucleotides read TGCAGTGCTCCGCGGCGCCCCCTGAATGAGCAGTTCTTC.

The chain uses TRBV11-3 and TRBJ2-4; a possible D gene is TRBD2 (6 bases). There are 16 residues in the CDR3. Germline V gene sequence: CDR1 SGHNT, CDR2 YENEEA. V was pared by 0 bases and J by 8 bases, with 17 bases between. CDR3 residues: CASSLDRGGDGDIQYF. The CDR3 DNA follows: TGTGCCAGCAGCTTAGATCGCGGAGGGGACGGAGACATTCAGTACTTC. The variable domain in full, completed from reference TRBV11-3 and TRBJ2-4, reads EAGVVQSPRYKIIEKKQPVAFWCNPISGHNTLYWYLQNLGQGPELLIRYENEEAVDDSQLPKDRFSAERLKGVDSTLKIQPAELGDSAVYLCASSLDRGGDGDIQYFGAGTRLSVL.

A few counts support this clonotype. This rearrangement joins TRBV20-1 to TRBJ1-5, with D tentatively TRBD1 (6 bases). Deletions cut 3 bases from V and 4 bases from J, with 13 bases between. The CDR3 length is 14 residues. Germline lookup yields CDR1 DFQATT and CDR2 SNEGSKA (reference sequence). The CDR3 region is CSARAGTKNQPQHF. The CDR3 DNA is TGCAGTGCTAGGGCCGGGACAAAGAATCAGCCCCAGCATTTT.

This clonotype was seen only a few times. In nucleotides, the CDR3 is TGCAGTGCCTTGCTGGGGGGGCAGAAAGATGGCTACACCTTC. It codes for CSALLGGQKDGYTF. V is TRBV20-1 and J is TRBJ1-2; the D gene is possibly TRBD1 (6 bases). V shed 6 bases and J shed 6 bases, with 20 bases lying between them. The germline V gene encodes CDR1 DFQATT and CDR2 SNEGSKA (reference sequence). This CDR3 has 14 residues.

This clonotype has just a few counts. The V call is TRBV2, the J call TRBJ1-6; D uncertain. Per germline, CDR1 SNHLY and CDR2 FYNNEI. V was cut by 3 bases and J by 5 bases, with 14 bases left in between. The CDR3 is 16 amino acids. CDR3 in amino acids: CASSDRFGSDNSPLHF. The CDR3 nucleotides are TGTGCCAGCAGTGATAGGTTTGGAAGTGATAATTCACCCCTCCACTTT.

The V call is TRBV6-5, the J call TRBJ2-1; TRBD2 agrees at 9 bases. V lost 0 bases to trimming and J lost 8 bases; unmatched junction nucleotides: 5. The CDR3 covers 15 residues. Germline-derived CDR1 and CDR2 are MNHEY and SVGAGI. This chain's CDR3 is CASSYSGLAPDEQFF. The CDR3 DNA is TGTGCCAGCAGTTACTCGGGACTAGCACCTGATGAGCAGTTCTTC.

The rearrangement uses TRBV27 and TRBJ2-7; 11 nucleotides line up with TRBD2. Unmatched junction bases numbered 11, after V lost 6 bases and J lost 4 bases. Germline V lookup: CDR1 MNHEY, CDR2 SMNVEV (reference sequence). The CDR3 runs to 16 residues. DNA of the CDR3: TGTGCCAGCAGGCTATTAGCGGGAGGGTCCTCGTACGAGCAGTACTTC. It encodes CASRLLAGGSSYEQYF.

The chain combines TRBV12-3 or TRBV12-4 with TRBJ2-7, with a possible D match to TRBD2 (7 bases). The CDR3 covers 17 residues. V was trimmed by 5 bases and J by 3 bases, leaving 23 bases between them. As DNA, the CDR3 is TGTGCCAGCAGTGAAGCCTGGATCGGGGGGCCCTACTACGAGCAGTACTTC. It is translated as CASSEAWIGGPYYEQYF.

This clonotype was picked up one time. The chain couples TRBV7-8 to TRBJ1-2; TRBD1 is a possible D gene (5 bases). The CDR3 loop spans 15 amino acids. V shed 5 bases and J shed 7 bases, with 20 bases lying between them. CDR1 is SGHVS and CDR2 is FQNEAQ in the germline V gene. CDR3 protein: CASSPGTDTYGGYTF. DNA of the CDR3: TGTGCCAGCAGCCCGGGGACGGATACATATGGTGGCTACACCTTC.

Worth noting for this clonotype: Because the CDR3's place on the DNA is in doubt, the DNA is left out and the CDR3 is given as listed by TCRdb. This sequence joins TRBV7-5 and TRBJ1-3; TRBD1 reflects the table's D call only, with no check against the DNA. TRBV7-5 is listed as a pseudogene. The CDR3 sequence runs 19 residues, both termini included. CDR3 residues: CISVSEAYATGSSGNTIYF.

This clonotype was found a few times. The chain recombines TRBV15 with TRBJ1-4, with D uncertain. The CDR3 runs 14 residues. Germline CDR1 reads LNHNV; CDR2 reads YYDKDF (reference sequence). V was trimmed by 0 bases and J by 7 bases, leaving 9 bases between them. The CDR3 nucleotides are TGTGCCACCAGCAGAGATAGGGTGGGTGAAAAACTGTTTTTT. Translated: CATSRDRVGEKLFF.

The CDR3, as DNA: TGCAGTGCTAGCCCAGGACAGGGGGGACCAGATACGCAGTATTTT. Translating gives CSASPGQGGPDTQYF. The V call is TRBV20-1, the J call TRBJ2-3; 10 nucleotides match TRBD1. V gave up 3 bases and J gave up 4 bases; unmatched junction bases: 7. The CDR3 is made up of 15 amino acids. Germline loops: CDR1 DFQATT, CDR2 SNEGSKA (reference sequence).

Only one count was recorded for this clonotype. The V gene is TRBV15, the J gene TRBJ1-1, with D perhaps TRBD1 (5 bases). V was shortened by 0 bases and J by 1 base, with 12 bases between the two germline ends. Germline V gene data show CDR1 as LNHNV and CDR2 as YYDKDF (reference sequence). The CDR3 length is 16 residues. The CDR3 protein is CATSRDVGHQNTEAFF. The CDR3 bases are TGTGCCACCAGCAGAGATGTAGGACACCAGAACACTGAAGCTTTCTTT.

A few counts support this clonotype. The rearrangement links TRBV4-1 to TRBJ1-5; D is uncertain. This CDR3 is 13 amino acids long. In germline, CDR1 is MGHRA, CDR2 YSYEKL. V was cut by 3 bases and J by 1 base, with 4 bases left in between. This CDR3 reads CASSQGSNQPQHF. CDR3 nucleotides: TGCGCCAGCAGCCAGGGAAGCAATCAGCCCCAGCATTTT.

The chain is built from TRBV19 and TRBJ2-7; D is ambiguous. There are 13 residues in the CDR3. The germline V gene has CDR1 LNHDA and CDR2 SQIVND (reference sequence). V shed 4 bases and J shed 6 bases, with 13 bases lying between them. DNA for the CDR3: TGTGCCAGTAGTAACACCCCTGATGTCGAGCAGTACTTC. Protein: CASSNTPDVEQYF.

This clonotype was detected only a few times. The chain joins TRBV27 to TRBJ1-4, with D perhaps TRBD1 (5 bases). Deletions cut 6 bases from V and 8 bases from J, with 25 bases between. Germline lookup yields CDR1 MNHEY and CDR2 SMNVEV (reference sequence). This CDR3 is built from 17 residues. The CDR3 region is CASSQTHGSGGGEKLFF. The CDR3, as DNA: TGTGCCAGCAGCCAAACCCACGGCAGCGGGGGAGGGGAAAAACTGTTTTTT.

The rearrangement joins TRBV2 to TRBJ1-1, with unresolved D. The V end was cut by 11 bases, the J end by 5 bases, with 18 bases between. The germline V gene encodes CDR1 SNHLY and CDR2 FYNNEI. The CDR3 extends over 13 amino acids. CDR3 sequence reads: CASLEILGTEAFF. CDR3 in DNA: TGTGCCTCCCTGGAGATTTTGGGGACTGAAGCTTTCTTT.

This clonotype was picked up a small number of times. The chain carries TRBV7-2 and TRBJ1-2; D ambiguous. The CDR3 totals 14 residues. The germline CDR1 and CDR2 sequences are SGHTA and FQGNSA. The V end was cut by 1 base, the J end by 4 bases, with 10 bases between. In DNA form, the CDR3 reads TGTGCCAGCAGCTTAGTCGCAAGCGGCTATGGCTACACCTTC. Protein: CASSLVASGYGYTF.

This chain joins TRBV20-1 and TRBJ2-3; perhaps TRBD2 as D (6 bases). The CDR3 contains 15 residues. Deletions cut 3 bases from V and 0 bases from J, with 13 bases between. Looked up from germline, CDR1 is DFQATT and CDR2 is SNEGSKA (reference sequence). Here the CDR3 reads CSASRGGISTDTQYF. The CDR3 nucleotides read TGCAGTGCTAGTCGTGGCGGGATAAGCACAGATACGCAGTATTTT.

The chain carries TRBV24-1 and TRBJ2-3; D unresolved. Per the germline V gene, CDR1 is KGHDR and CDR2 is SFDVKD. This CDR3 has 13 amino acids. Trimming removed 9 bases at V and 0 bases at J, with 9 bases between. The CDR3 DNA sequence: TGTGCCACCCGCGCGTCTAGCACAGATACGCAGTATTTT. This gives the protein CATRASSTDTQYF.